A single sample is the source of the 16 T cell receptor beta chains below, sequenced in a study of blood T cell repertoires in COVID-19. Sequenced by immunoSEQ multiplex PCR; TCRdb stores in-frame clones only, minus some. The table has fewer than 300,000 clones, roughly 90% seen once; the top ten hold approximately 9%. The sequencing input was PBMCs or T cells enriched from blood (not recorded which). The source is a middle-aged man who had recovered from COVID-19.

This chain connects TRBV2 to TRBJ2-7; no clear D gene. This CDR3 has 12 residues. V lost 2 bases and J 12 bases, leaving 14 bases between the germline ends. Germline V lookup: CDR1 SNHLY, CDR2 FYNNEI. This CDR3 is CASSESPPRRYF. The DNA of the CDR3 is TGTGCCAGCAGTGAATCCCCTCCGAGGCGGTACTTC.

This chain uses TRBV3-1 (or the pseudogene TRBV3-2) with TRBJ1-1; TRBD1 matches 7 bases. Trimming took 5 bases from V and 1 from J; bases not matched to a gene: 10. Per the germline V gene, CDR1 is LGHDT and CDR2 is YNNKEL (reference sequence). The CDR3 has 16 residues. CDR3 sequence: CASSIRAEGANTEAFF. The CDR3 DNA is TGTGCCAGCAGCATCCGGGCAGAGGGGGCGAACACTGAAGCTTTCTTT.

The chain joins TRBV11-2 to TRBJ1-4, with D unresolved. Trimming took 6 bases from V and 5 from J, leaving 19 bases between them. The CDR3 totals 16 residues. Looked up from germline, CDR1 is SGHAT and CDR2 is FQNNGV. CDR3 sequence reads: CASSLLGVQFNEKLFF. The CDR3 nucleotides read TGTGCCAGCAGTCTCCTCGGGGTTCAATTCAATGAAAAACTGTTTTTT.

With regard to this clone: A junction boundary mismatches the germline segment, possibly from a read error. V usage is TRBV18 and J usage is TRBJ1-5; D not certain. The V gene's germline CDR1 is KGHSH and CDR2 LQKENI. This CDR3 has 13 amino acids. CDR3 nucleotide sequence: TGTGCCAGCCCACCATTAAGCAATCAGCCCCAGCATTTT. It translates to CASPPLSNQPQHF.

The V and J genes are TRBV28 and TRBJ1-3; unclear D gene. V gave up 5 bases and J gave up 0 bases, with 17 bases separating them. The CDR3 is 17 residues long. CDR1 is MDHEN and CDR2 is SYDVKM in the germline V gene. As DNA, the CDR3 is TGTGCCAGCAGTGTCTCTGGTGGCACCCTCTCTGGAAACACCATATATTTT. Protein product: CASSVSGGTLSGNTIYF.

The chain uses TRBV19 and TRBJ2-1; no clear D. Germline values: CDR1 LNHDA, CDR2 SQIVND (reference sequence). The CDR3 runs to 12 residues. The V end was cut by 4 bases, the J end by 9 bases, with 10 bases between. CDR3 DNA sequence: TGTGCCAGTAGTACCTACTATCTTGAGCAGTTCTTC. It codes for CASSTYYLEQFF.

CDR3 region: CASSTTNYGYTF. CDR3 DNA: TGTGCCAGCAGCACAACTAACTATGGCTACACCTTC. The chain couples TRBV7-9 to TRBJ1-2; no reliable D call. Germline-derived CDR1 and CDR2 are SEHNR and FQNEAQ (reference sequence). The V end was cut by 5 bases, the J end by 0 bases, with 4 bases between. This CDR3 is 12 amino acids long.

The chain joins TRBV19 to TRBJ1-1, with D possibly matching TRBD1 (5 bases). V lost 4 bases and J 3 bases, leaving 15 bases between the germline ends. The CDR3 covers 15 residues. CDR1 LNHDA and CDR2 SQIVND come from the germline V gene (reference sequence). The CDR3 spells CASSNPGGGDTEAFF. The CDR3 coding sequence is TGTGCCAGTAGTAATCCCGGTGGAGGGGACACTGAAGCTTTCTTT.

This chain links TRBV28 with TRBJ1-5, with D perhaps TRBD1 (5 bases). Germline V lookup: CDR1 MDHEN, CDR2 SYDVKM. The V end was cut by 7 bases, the J end by 3 bases, with 19 bases between. CDR3 length: 16 residues. CDR3 in amino acids: CASKASTTGPNQPQHF. CDR3 coding DNA: TGTGCCAGCAAGGCCTCTACTACAGGTCCCAATCAGCCCCAGCATTTT.

The chain uses TRBV19 and TRBJ2-1; possible D gene TRBD1, 6 bases. From germline, CDR1 is LNHDA and CDR2 SQIVND (reference sequence). This CDR3 spans 16 amino acids. V lost 6 bases and J 0 bases, leaving 15 bases between the germline ends. CDR3 coding DNA: TGTGCCAGTAGGGGAAACAGGGCTAGCTCCTACAATGAGCAGTTCTTC. It yields the protein CASRGNRASSYNEQFF.

This chain joins TRBV9 and TRBJ2-2; 10 bases line up with TRBD2. The germline gives CDR1 SGDLS, CDR2 YYNGEE. After removal of 8 bases from V and 5 bases from J, the junction contained 6 bases not matched to a gene. The CDR3 runs to 14 residues. CDR3 amino acids: CASLAGVGTGELFF. CDR3 bases: TGTGCCAGTCTAGCGGGAGTAGGGACCGGGGAGCTGTTTTTT.

This chain connects TRBV27 to TRBJ2-7, with 12 bases matching TRBD2. Germline V CDR1 and CDR2: MNHEY, SMNVEV (reference sequence). The V segment lost 7 bases and the J segment 2 bases; nucleotides outside the gene matches: 0. The CDR3 loop spans 13 amino acids. CDR3 loop: CASTSGRAYEQYF. CDR3 nucleotides: TGTGCCAGCACTAGCGGGAGGGCCTACGAGCAGTACTTC.

V gene TRBV6-5 combines with J gene TRBJ2-1; 13 bases fit TRBD2. The CDR3 has 15 amino acids. V lost 2 bases and J lost 7; bases outside the gene matches: 2. The V gene's germline CDR1 is MNHEY and CDR2 SVGAGI. The CDR3 region has the DNA TGTGCCAGCAGTTACCGGACTAGCGGGAGTAATGAGCAGTTCTTC. The encoded protein is CASSYRTSGSNEQFF.

The V call is TRBV7-3, the J call TRBJ1-1; TRBD1 might be the D (6 bases). Looked up from germline, CDR1 is SGHTA and CDR2 is FQGTGA. Trimming took off 2 bases at V and 4 bases at J, with 20 bases between the two ends. The CDR3 has 17 residues. The chain's CDR3 is CASSLGRGQGVGTEAFF. Written as DNA, the CDR3 is TGTGCCAGCAGCTTAGGCCGGGGACAAGGGGTCGGCACTGAAGCTTTCTTT.

The J gene is TRBJ1-4, the V gene TRBV5-4, with D possibly being TRBD1 (5 bases). The CDR3 spans 13 residues. V lost 0 bases, J lost 8 bases, and 8 bases lay in between. Germline CDR1 SGHNT, CDR2 YYREEE (reference sequence). The CDR3 nucleotides are TGTGCCAGCAGCTTGGACAGGAGCGAAAAACTGTTTTTT. This sequence encodes CASSLDRSEKLFF.

The chain links TRBV29-1 to TRBJ2-3; 9 bases map to TRBD2. The CDR3 spans 15 residues. The germline V gene encodes CDR1 SQVTM and CDR2 ANQGSEA. The J segment lost 6 bases and the V segment lost 4 bases, leaving 11 bases of the junction unmatched. The CDR3 nucleotides are TGCAGCGTTGGGCGGTTAGCGGGGGTGGGGGATACGCAGTATTTT. Encoded protein: CSVGRLAGVGDTQYF.